This TCR beta chain was sequenced during a study of T cell changes during pregnancy in multiple sclerosis. Germline CDR1 LGHNA, CDR2 YSLEER. This CDR3 spans 15 amino acids. With 3 bases removed from V and 6 bases from J, the gap between germline ends came to 17 bases. Sequencing used immunoSEQ multiplex PCR; TCRdb keeps in-frame clones, though not all of them. The sample consists of just over 30,000 clones, roughly 89% of them appearing once. The sequence derives from a female donor with multiple sclerosis, enrolled in a pregnancy study. The specimen was CD8+ T cells from peripheral blood mononuclear cells, collected in the first trimester of pregnancy. This chain links TRBV4-3 with TRBJ1-1; D is undetermined. The CDR3 region is CASSQSYDQVAEAFF. In nucleotides, the CDR3 is TGCGCCAGCAGCCAGTCATATGACCAGGTCGCTGAAGCTTTCTTT.